This paragraph covers one T cell receptor (beta chain) sequence. The CDR3 contains 13 residues. Germline V CDR1 and CDR2: MNHEY, SVGAGI. After removal of 7 bases from V and 5 bases from J, the junction contained 7 bases not matched to a gene. The data are from a study of technical replicates of blood from a few donors. TCRdb's copy holds only in-frame clones and misses some; the assay was immunoSEQ multiplex PCR. The sample lists just over 70,000 clones; 90% to 95% were seen once. The rearrangement joins TRBV6-5 to TRBJ2-7; the match to TRBD1 covers 8 bases. Sequenced input: T cells isolated from PBMCs. The origin of this receptor is a human donor in good health. The CDR3 sequence: CASTRQGLNEQYF. For the CDR3, the DNA is TGTGCCAGCACTCGACAGGGGCTCAACGAGCAGTACTTC.